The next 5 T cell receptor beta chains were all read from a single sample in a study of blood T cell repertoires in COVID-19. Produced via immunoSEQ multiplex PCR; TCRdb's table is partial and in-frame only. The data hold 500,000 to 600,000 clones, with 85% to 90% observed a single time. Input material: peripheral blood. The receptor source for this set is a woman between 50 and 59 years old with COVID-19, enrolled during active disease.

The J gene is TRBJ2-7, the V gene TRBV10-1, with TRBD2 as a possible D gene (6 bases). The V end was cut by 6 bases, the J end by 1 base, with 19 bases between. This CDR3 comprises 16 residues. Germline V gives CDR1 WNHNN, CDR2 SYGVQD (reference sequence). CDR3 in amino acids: CASRAMSREQSYEQYF. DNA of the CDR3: TGCGCCAGCAGAGCAATGTCCCGGGAGCAATCCTACGAGCAGTACTTC.

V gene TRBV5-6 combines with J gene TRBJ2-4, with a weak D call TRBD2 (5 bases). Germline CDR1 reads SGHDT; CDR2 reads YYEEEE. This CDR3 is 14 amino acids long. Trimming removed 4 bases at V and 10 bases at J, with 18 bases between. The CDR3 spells CASSPRLAEWIQYF. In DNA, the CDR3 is TGTGCCAGCAGCCCCCGGCTAGCAGAATGGATTCAGTACTTC.

For the CDR3, the DNA is TGTGCCACCAGTGATAAGGGACAGGGTCGTTGGGGGAAACTGTTTTTT. This sequence encodes CATSDKGQGRWGKLFF. V usage is TRBV24-1 and J usage is TRBJ1-4, with TRBD1 identical over 9 bases. With V trimmed by 3 bases and J by 11 bases, 12 bases remained unmatched. This CDR3 region has 16 residues. The germline V gene has CDR1 KGHDR and CDR2 SFDVKD.

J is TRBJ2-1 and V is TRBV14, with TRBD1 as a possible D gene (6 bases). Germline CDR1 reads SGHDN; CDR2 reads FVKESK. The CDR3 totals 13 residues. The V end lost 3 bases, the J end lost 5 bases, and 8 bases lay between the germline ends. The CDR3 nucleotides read TGTGCCAGCAGCCAGACAGGAAACAATGAGCAGTTCTTC. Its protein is CASSQTGNNEQFF.

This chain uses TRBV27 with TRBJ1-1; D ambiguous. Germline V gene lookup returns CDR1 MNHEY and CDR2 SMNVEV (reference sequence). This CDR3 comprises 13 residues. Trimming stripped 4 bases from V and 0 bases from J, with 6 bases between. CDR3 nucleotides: TGTGCCAGCAGTTCACAGATGAACACTGAAGCTTTCTTT. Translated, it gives CASSSQMNTEAFF.